The 27 T cell receptor beta chains reported below all come from one sample, sequenced in a study of blood T cell repertoires in COVID-19. The protocol was immunoSEQ multiplex PCR, while the TCRdb copy is restricted to in-frame clones and leaves out a portion. The sample has roughly 130,000 clones, over 60% seen once; the top ten hold around a sixth. Input material: peripheral blood. The receptors shown here come from a man between 45 and 60 years old with acute or convalescent COVID-19.

The genes are TRBV30 and TRBJ2-5; 7 bases line up with TRBD1. V lost 4 bases and J lost 3; bases outside the gene matches: 2. The CDR3 has 12 amino acids. Germline assignment: CDR1 GTSNPN and CDR2 SVGIG (reference sequence). CDR3 protein: CAWKTGKETQYF. As DNA, the CDR3 is TGTGCCTGGAAGACAGGGAAAGAGACCCAGTACTTC. Based on the CDR3 plus reference TRBV30 and TRBJ2-5, the full variable domain is SQTIHQWPATLVQPVGSPLSLECTVEGTSNPNLYWYRQAAGRGLQLLFYSVGIGQISSEVPQNLSASRPQDRQFILSSKKLLLSDSGFYLCAWKTGKETQYFGPGTRLLVL.

The J gene is TRBJ2-2, the V gene TRBV18, with 7 bases identical to TRBD2. After removal of 1 base from V and 4 bases from J, the junction contained 3 bases not matched to a gene. The CDR3 covers 15 residues. The germline gives CDR1 KGHSH, CDR2 LQKENI. The CDR3 protein is CASSPQRGGTGELFF. The DNA for the CDR3 is TGTGCCAGCTCACCACAGCGGGGCGGCACCGGGGAGCTGTTTTTT.

Only a few counts were recorded for this clone. The rearrangement links TRBV9 to TRBJ2-2, with D maybe TRBD2 (6 bases). The germline V and J ends were trimmed by 9 bases and 0 bases, with 12 bases remaining between them. The CDR3 has 14 residues. Germline V gene lookup returns CDR1 SGDLS and CDR2 YYNGEE. CDR3 sequence reads: CATSRGTNTGELFF. In nucleotides, the CDR3 is TGTGCCACTTCTCGGGGGACGAACACCGGGGAGCTGTTTTTT.

The chain recombines TRBV10-3 with TRBJ1-3, with 7 positions matching TRBD1. Germline V gene sequence: CDR1 ENHRY, CDR2 SYGVKD. J was trimmed by 0 bases and V by 7 bases; bases with no gene match: 6. The CDR3 has 15 residues. This CDR3 reads CAIIPGQSSGNTIYF. The CDR3 DNA sequence: TGTGCCATCATTCCGGGACAGAGCTCTGGAAACACCATATATTTT.

The gene calls are TRBV11-2 and TRBJ2-7; TRBD1 aligns across 12 bases. This CDR3 has 15 amino acids. With 10 bases clipped from V and 5 bases from J, the junction kept 12 bases outside the gene matches. From germline, CDR1 is SGHAT and CDR2 FQNNGV. CDR3 sequence reads: CAITHKGQGANEQYF. The DNA of the CDR3 is TGTGCCATCACGCACAAGGGACAGGGGGCGAACGAGCAGTACTTC. Variable domain in full (rest from reference TRBV11-2 and TRBJ2-7): EAGVAQSPRYKIIEKRQSVAFWCNPISGHATLYWYQQILGQGPKLLIQFQNNGVVDDSQLPKDRFSAERLKGVDSTLKIQPAKLEDSAVYLCAITHKGQGANEQYFGPGTRLTVT.

The chain employs TRBV5-1 and TRBJ1-1; D gene ambiguous. Trimming cost V 0 bases and J 1 base, with 10 bases left between them. The CDR3 loop spans 15 amino acids. CDR1 and CDR2 (germline): SGHRS, YFSETQ. CDR3 sequence (DNA): TGCGCCAGCAGCTTGGAAAGACTCGGGAACACTGAAGCTTTCTTT. Translating it yields CASSLERLGNTEAFF.

This chain uses TRBV6-5 with TRBJ1-1; D remains unclear. Germline-derived CDR1 and CDR2 are MNHEY and SVGAGI. Trimming removed 7 bases from V and 1 base from J, with 7 bases in between. The CDR3 is made up of 12 amino acids. The CDR3 DNA reads as TGTGCCAGCAAGAGAGAGAACACTGAAGCTTTCTTT. It yields the protein CASKRENTEAFF.

The chain couples TRBV10-1 to TRBJ1-5; tentatively, D is TRBD1 (6 bases). This CDR3 has 11 residues. Germline values: CDR1 WNHNN, CDR2 SYGVQD (reference sequence). V lost 7 bases and J 5 bases, leaving 6 bases between the germline ends. The CDR3 sequence: CASTGDQPQHF. The CDR3 DNA reads TGCGCCAGCACAGGGGATCAGCCCCAGCATTTT.

The chain carries TRBV7-8 and TRBJ2-5; a weak D match, TRBD2 (5 bases). The CDR3 extends over 16 amino acids. V was pared by 1 base and J by 4 bases, with 16 bases between. Germline CDR1 reads SGHVS; CDR2 reads FQNEAQ. The CDR3 region has the DNA TGTGCCAGCAGCTTAGGTGGTTCTAGCTTCGGAGAGACCCAGTACTTC. It yields the protein CASSLGGSSFGETQYF.

CDR3 sequence reads: CASSLFGGEYEQYF. The CDR3 DNA is TGTGCCAGCAGCCTGTTTGGGGGGGAGTACGAGCAGTACTTC. The chain is built from TRBV7-9 and TRBJ2-7; 7 nucleotides align to TRBD2. Trimming cost V 5 bases and J 4 bases; bases outside gene matches: 8. CDR1 and CDR2 (germline): SEHNR, FQNEAQ (reference sequence). This CDR3 spans 14 amino acids.

The V gene is TRBV7-3, the J gene TRBJ2-2; 7 bases map to TRBD1. This CDR3 has 13 amino acids. Germline-derived CDR1 and CDR2 are SGHTA and FQGTGA. After removal of 5 bases from V and 6 bases from J, the junction contained 3 bases not matched to a gene. The CDR3: CASSVTGAGELFF. Here the CDR3 DNA reads TGTGCCAGCAGCGTCACAGGGGCCGGGGAGCTGTTTTTT.

This chain connects TRBV30 to TRBJ1-1; no reliable D call. Trimming cost V 3 bases and J 4 bases, with 9 bases left between them. The CDR3 consists of 12 residues. The germline CDR1 and CDR2 sequences are GTSNPN and SVGIG (reference sequence). CDR3 coding DNA: TGTGCCTGGAGCCAACTATCCACTGAAGCTTTCTTT. It encodes CAWSQLSTEAFF.

The table lists this clone with a count of one. The chain links TRBV24-1 to TRBJ1-2; 10 nucleotides align to TRBD1. The CDR3 spans 15 residues. Trimming at V came to 5 bases and at J to 2 bases, leaving 4 bases not matched to a gene. The V gene's germline CDR1 is KGHDR and CDR2 SFDVKD. The CDR3 DNA sequence: TGTGCCACCAGTGGCCCGGACAGGGGGAACTATGGCTACACCTTC. Its translation: CATSGPDRGNYGYTF.

The chain employs TRBV5-1 and TRBJ1-2; unclear D gene. Trimming shortened V by 2 bases and J by 8 bases, and 16 bases separated the two germline ends. This CDR3 region has 14 residues. The germline V gene encodes CDR1 SGHRS and CDR2 YFSETQ. In nucleotides, the CDR3 is TGCGCCAGCAGCTTCGTGAATTCCACGCGGGGCTACACCTTC. Protein: CASSFVNSTRGYTF.

V and J are TRBV19 and TRBJ2-2; maybe TRBD2 (5 bases). Germline CDR1 is LNHDA and CDR2 is SQIVND (reference sequence). V lost 5 bases to trimming and J lost 4 bases, with 11 bases between them. The length of the CDR3 is 14 residues. This CDR3 reads CASSLLDSTGELFF. DNA for the CDR3: TGTGCCAGTAGTCTTTTGGACTCCACCGGGGAGCTGTTTTTT. Together with reference TRBV19 and TRBJ2-2, the CDR3 gives the full variable domain: DGGITQSPKYLFRKEGQNVTLSCEQNLNHDAMYWYRQDPGQGLRLIYYSQIVNDFQKGDIAEGYSVSREKKESFPLTVTSAQKNPTAFYLCASSLLDSTGELFFGEGSRLTVL.

The J gene is TRBJ2-3, the V gene TRBV2; D not resolved. CDR1 is SNHLY and CDR2 is FYNNEI in the germline V gene. The CDR3 is 14 residues long. Deletions cut 4 bases from V and 1 base from J, with 9 bases between. The CDR3 reads CASSGRAGTDTQYF. CDR3 nucleotides: TGTGCCAGCAGTGGGAGAGCTGGCACAGATACGCAGTATTTT.

The CDR3 nucleotides read TGTGCCAGCTCCGGGAGGGGGCTCTATGGCTACACCTTC. Protein: CASSGRGLYGYTF. The chain couples TRBV12-3 or TRBV12-4 to TRBJ1-2; 7 bases line up with TRBD1. The CDR3 is 13 residues long. The V segment lost 8 bases and the J segment 4 bases; nucleotides outside the gene matches: 7.

The chain has TRBV19 and TRBJ1-5; 7 bases are shared with TRBD1. In germline, CDR1 is LNHDA, CDR2 SQIVND (reference sequence). The CDR3 is made up of 14 amino acids. Trimming cost V 6 bases and J 7 bases; bases outside gene matches: 9. The CDR3 region is CASRVRQGGQPQHF. Here the CDR3 DNA reads TGTGCCAGTAGGGTGAGACAGGGTGGCCAGCCCCAGCATTTT.

The CDR3 DNA is TGTGCCAGCAGTGCCACAGGGGATGGCTACACCTTC. It yields the protein CASSATGDGYTF. This sequence joins TRBV6-1 and TRBJ1-2, with 7 bases matching TRBD1. V shed 4 bases, J shed 6 bases, and the junction held 2 bases outside the gene matches. Germline V lookup: CDR1 MNHNS, CDR2 SASEGT. CDR3 length: 12 amino acids.

V gene TRBV5-1 combines with J gene TRBJ2-7; weak D call: TRBD1 (5 bases). V lost 9 bases and J lost 0, with 16 bases in between. In germline, CDR1 is SGHRS, CDR2 YFSETQ. The CDR3 is 14 amino acids. In DNA form, the CDR3 reads TGCGCCACCAGGTACATGACAGACTCCTACGAGCAGTACTTC. Amino acids: CATRYMTDSYEQYF.

This chain links TRBV4-2 with TRBJ1-1; D unresolved. This CDR3 comprises 14 residues. Trimming left V 2 bases short and J 1 base short, with 8 bases between. Germline V gene lookup returns CDR1 LGHNA and CDR2 YNFKEQ. For the CDR3, the DNA is TGTGCCAGCAGCCAAAGAGGAGGGAACACTGAAGCTTTCTTT. Translating it yields CASSQRGGNTEAFF.

The chain couples TRBV5-1 to TRBJ2-1; TRBD2 agrees at 13 bases. This CDR3 comprises 16 residues. J lost 4 bases, V lost 3 bases, and 4 bases had no gene match. The germline CDR1 and CDR2 sequences are SGHRS and YFSETQ. The CDR3 sequence: CASSSRTSGGYNEQFF. The CDR3 bases are TGCGCCAGCAGCTCAAGGACTAGCGGGGGATACAATGAGCAGTTCTTC. Variable domain in full (rest from reference TRBV5-1 and TRBJ2-1): KAGVTQTPRYLIKTRGQQVTLSCSPISGHRSVSWYQQTPGQGLQFLFEYFSETQRNKGNFPGRFSGRQFSNSRSEMNVSTLELGDSALYLCASSSRTSGGYNEQFFGPGTRLTVL.

This clone was observed a single time. The chain carries TRBV5-5 and TRBJ1-2; weak D call: TRBD1 (6 bases). The germline V and J ends were trimmed by 4 bases and 8 bases, with 18 bases remaining between them. The germline V gene has CDR1 SGHKS and CDR2 YYEKEE (reference sequence). The length of the CDR3 is 14 residues. The CDR3 sequence is CASSQGVGATGYTF. The CDR3 coding sequence is TGTGCCAGCAGCCAGGGCGTGGGGGCGACCGGCTACACCTTC.

This sequence joins TRBV4-2 and TRBJ2-5; 10 nucleotides match TRBD1. Germline CDR1 is LGHNA and CDR2 is YNFKEQ. There are 18 residues in the CDR3. V was clipped by 1 base and J by 3 bases; unmatched bases: 11. The CDR3 coding sequence is TGTGCCAGCAGCCAAGGGATTGGACAGGGGGTAGGAGAAGAGACCCAGTACTTC. Its protein is CASSQGIGQGVGEETQYF.

Comments on this clone: This may be a read error, as it is one base from a much larger clone. The chain couples TRBV6-5 to TRBJ1-1; a weak D match, TRBD1 (6 bases). Germline V gene data show CDR1 as MNHEY and CDR2 as SVGAGI. V was clipped by 11 bases and J by 4 bases, with 17 bases between them. The CDR3 loop spans 13 amino acids. The CDR3 loop is CARWGGAGTEAFF. The CDR3, as DNA: TGTGCCCGCTGGGGGGGGGCGGGCACTGAAGCTTTCTTT.

This chain uses TRBV3-1 (or the pseudogene TRBV3-2) with TRBJ1-1; 7 nucleotides agree with TRBD1. This CDR3 contains 13 residues. V lost 6 bases and J lost 8; bases outside the gene matches: 9. Germline V CDR1 and CDR2: LGHDT, YNNKEL (reference sequence). The CDR3 region is CASSHTGQQEAFF. The CDR3 region has the DNA TGTGCCAGCAGTCACACGGGACAGCAAGAAGCTTTCTTT.

This rearrangement joins TRBV19 to TRBJ2-1; 9 bases line up with TRBD1. CDR1 and CDR2 from the germline V gene are LNHDA and SQIVND (reference sequence). Germline trimming cut 7 bases from V and 8 bases from J; bases unmatched to any gene: 9. This CDR3 is 14 amino acids long. CDR3 nucleotide sequence: TGTGCCAGTAAAACTGGGACAGGGTGGTATGAGCAGTTCTTC. Its protein is CASKTGTGWYEQFF.